A single sample is the source of the 13 T cell receptor beta chains below, sequenced in a study of T cells in Graves' hyperthyroidism and ophthalmopathy. Using RNA transcripts as the source, TCR beta CDR3 regions were amplified. An initial round of RT-PCR targeting the TCR CDR3 relied on the HTBI primer set. TCRdb re-derived calls from the multiplex PCR reads in MiXCR, one entry per CDR3 protein. The sample has over 500,000 distinct CDR3 sequences, approximately 14% seen once. The sequenced sample was blood. The receptors derive from a woman aged 40-49 years with Graves' hyperthyroidism.

This clonotype has ten or more counts. The rearrangement links TRBV2 to TRBJ2-2, with TRBD1 as a possible D gene (5 bases). From germline, CDR1 is SNHLY and CDR2 FYNNEI. V was shortened by 9 bases and J by 4 bases, with 9 bases between the two germline ends. The length of the CDR3 is 12 residues. Here the CDR3 DNA reads TGTGCCAGACAGGCGTCCACCGGGGAGCTGTTTTTT. Its protein is CARQASTGELFF.

This clonotype was recorded many times. V is TRBV6-1 and J is TRBJ1-5; D gene unclear. Trimming shortened V by 1 base and J by 4 bases, and 8 bases separated the two germline ends. CDR1 is MNHNS and CDR2 is SASEGT in the germline V gene. The CDR3 contains 14 residues. The CDR3: CASSEGTSNQPQHF. The CDR3 DNA reads as TGTGCCAGCAGTGAAGGTACATCGAATCAGCCCCAGCATTTT.

This clonotype has a handful of counts. V gene TRBV12-3 or TRBV12-4 combines with J gene TRBJ1-1, with TRBD1 identical over 7 bases. The V gene end was trimmed by 4 bases and the J gene end by 7 bases; junction bases not matched to a gene: 6. CDR3 length: 13 residues. Written as DNA, the CDR3 is TGTGCCAGCAGTTCGCAGGACAGGTTTGAAGCTTTCTTT. This sequence encodes CASSSQDRFEAFF.

This clonotype was recorded many times. The chain links TRBV7-2 to TRBJ2-3, with 9 positions matching TRBD2. This CDR3 is 15 amino acids long. V lost 5 bases, J lost 4 bases, and 7 bases stayed unmatched. Germline-derived CDR1 and CDR2 are SGHTA and FQGNSA. The CDR3 sequence: CASSPTGTSPDTQYF. The CDR3 nucleotides read TGTGCCAGCAGCCCGACCGGGACTAGCCCAGATACGCAGTATTTT.

The rearrangement links TRBV6-1 to TRBJ2-1; TRBD1 agrees at 7 bases. CDR1 is MNHNS and CDR2 is SASEGT in the germline V gene. Losses at the gene ends were 2 bases for V and 3 bases for J; bases not matched to a gene: 4. The CDR3 sequence is 15 residues long. The DNA of the CDR3 is TGTGCCAGCAGTGAATTCACAGGGGTCTACAATGAGCAGTTCTTC. Protein: CASSEFTGVYNEQFF.

This clonotype was detected ten times or more. The chain couples TRBV28 to TRBJ2-5; the match to TRBD1 covers 7 bases. Germline V gene lookup returns CDR1 MDHEN and CDR2 SYDVKM. The CDR3 sequence is 14 residues long. Trimming cost V 6 bases and J 6 bases; bases outside gene matches: 10. The CDR3 reads CASSETGQRKTQYF. In nucleotides, the CDR3 is TGTGCCAGCAGCGAGACAGGGCAGAGGAAGACCCAGTACTTC. Looking up the rest from reference TRBV28 and TRBJ2-5 gives the full variable domain: DVKVTQSSRYLVKRTGEKVFLECVQDMDHENMFWYRQDPGLGLRLIYFSYDVKMKEKGDIPEGYSVSREKKERFSLILESASTNQTSMYLCASSETGQRKTQYFGPGTRLLVL.

This clonotype has a count of ten or more. The chain combines TRBV6-2 or TRBV6-3 with TRBJ2-7; D might be TRBD1 (5 bases). The CDR3 runs 14 residues. V lost 0 bases to trimming and J lost 2 bases, with 8 bases between them. Per germline, CDR1 MNHEY and CDR2 SVGEGT. The CDR3 loop reads CASSYSVTAYEQYF. Here the CDR3 DNA reads TGTGCCAGCAGTTACTCGGTGACAGCCTACGAGCAGTACTTC.

This clonotype was counted between two and nine times. The V call is TRBV7-8, the J call TRBJ2-7; D gene unclear. Germline V gene lookup returns CDR1 SGHVS and CDR2 FQNEAQ. This CDR3 contains 15 residues. Trimming left V 1 base short and J 0 bases short, with 10 bases between. CDR3 bases: TGTGCCAGCAGCTTAGAGGTCATGAGCTCCTACGAGCAGTACTTC. This sequence encodes CASSLEVMSSYEQYF. The full variable domain, completed using reference TRBV7-8 and TRBJ2-7, is GAGVSQSPRYKVAKRGQDVALRCDPISGHVSLFWYQQALGQGPEFLTYFQNEAQLDKSGLPSDRFFAERPEGSVSTLKIQRTQQEDSAVYLCASSLEVMSSYEQYFGPGTRLTVT.

This clonotype was counted ten times or more. This chain links TRBV19 with TRBJ1-1; TRBD1 agrees at 9 bases. The CDR3 loop spans 15 amino acids. The germline V gene encodes CDR1 LNHDA and CDR2 SQIVND (reference sequence). V dropped 6 bases and J dropped 1; count of bases not matched to a gene: 6. The CDR3 DNA reads as TGTGCCAGTAGCGGGACAGGGTGGTCGAACACTGAAGCTTTCTTT. Translated: CASSGTGWSNTEAFF.

The J gene is TRBJ1-1, the V gene TRBV30; TRBD1 agrees at 8 bases. V dropped 5 bases and J dropped 5; count of bases not matched to a gene: 7. The CDR3 runs 13 residues. CDR1 is GTSNPN and CDR2 is SVGIG in the germline V gene (reference sequence). CDR3 protein: CAWGQGPLTEAFF. CDR3 DNA sequence: TGTGCCTGGGGACAGGGCCCACTAACTGAAGCTTTCTTT.

In its sample, this clonotype was seen many times. V and J are TRBV28 and TRBJ2-3, with a weak D call TRBD2 (6 bases). Germline CDR1 reads MDHEN; CDR2 reads SYDVKM. Between the trimmed V and J ends, which lost 2 bases and 4 bases, there was a span of 10 bases. The CDR3 runs 14 residues. CDR3 sequence: CASSLGGVADTQYF. The CDR3 region has the DNA TGTGCCAGCAGTTTAGGCGGGGTCGCAGATACGCAGTATTTT.

This clonotype was counted ten times or more. This sequence joins TRBV20-1 and TRBJ2-1; D is perhaps TRBD2 (6 bases). The CDR3 contains 13 residues. Germline CDR1 is DFQATT and CDR2 is SNEGSKA (reference sequence). The CDR3 DNA follows: TGCAGCCCGCGGACGGGGGTTAGCTATGAGCAGTTCTTC. It yields the protein CSPRTGVSYEQFF.

V gene TRBV20-1 combines with J gene TRBJ2-7; 10 bases align to TRBD2. Losses at the gene ends were 4 bases for V and 7 bases for J; bases not matched to a gene: 7. Germline loops: CDR1 DFQATT, CDR2 SNEGSKA (reference sequence). CDR3 length equals 13 residues. The CDR3: CSAKREGLREQYF. The DNA of the CDR3 is TGCAGTGCTAAGCGGGAGGGTTTAAGGGAGCAGTACTTC.